The following is a T cell receptor beta chain sequence with its context. Its antigen target is currently unknown. No much larger clonotype is one base removed from it; base qualities were not supplied. These data come from a study of blood T cell repertoires in COVID-19 (dated by TCRdb to 2018 to 2021). Describing the broader study: Collaborator samples came from the United States, Italy and Spain and covered acute and convalescent phases of COVID-19. The material from the prospective study consisted of cDNA or gDNA derived from T cells, B-cell-depleted T cells, or PBMCs. Subjects who had been exposed to COVID-19, were actively infected with it, or had recovered from it provided the deeply sampled blood TCRbeta repertoires that made up the dataset. The repertoires were released in a freely available public database intended as a resource for research on the immune response to SARS-CoV-2. The samples were drawn from the first 160 participants of the ongoing ImmuneRACE study and from 1,254 subjects provided by 6 global collaborators. The sample metadata nearly always contained a de-identified subject ID, COVID-19 status, age in years and sex. Where available, HLA class I and class II types were taken from metadata supplied by the sample provider and were not determined by assay-based typing. Results and caveats for the whole study, not just this receptor: How much clinical and demographic metadata was included differed by source and by participant, and the metadata was provided uncurated.

The immunoSEQ Assay, a bias-controlled multiplex PCR, was used to amplify TCRbeta CDR3 regions from genomic DNA. In the paper's pipeline: The number of nucleated cells in each sample was estimated by amplification of reference gene primers within the assay. To quantify the absolute abundance of each unique TCRbeta CDR3 rearrangement, sequence reads were collapsed and filtered. Productive Simpson clonality was computed per sample as the square root of Simpson's diversity index over productive rearrangements. TCRdb mirrors the immuneACCESS table, restricted to in-frame sequences. Some clones are absent from its copies; in checked studies, under half trace to an unresolved V gene, and the reason for the others is unknown. V, J and clone size derive from that table, while D and trimming were established from the DNA sequence. The sample table shows about 230,000 clones, and roughly 84% are seen once. The ten biggest clones cover around 6.8% of the sample.

Collaborating institutions collected whole blood in K2EDTA tubes following their own protocols. Collaborator samples were shipped for TCRbeta analysis as frozen whole blood, isolated PBMCs, or DNA extracted from either sample type. Measured from the cysteine to the phenylalanine, the CDR3 is 17 residues long. The DNA shown is the 51-base CDR3, in frame from base 1. The germline V gene encodes CDR1 SGHRS and CDR2 YFSETQ. Deletion took 5 bases off V and 3 bases off J, with a span of 23 bases between the germline ends. The V and J genes are TRBV5-1 and TRBJ1-1, with TRBD1 as a weak D call on 6 bases. The sequencing input was peripheral blood. The clonotype comes from a woman between 45 and 60 years old with acute or convalescent COVID-19. The CDR3 protein sequence reads: CASRFTPSGGLDTEAFF. The base sequence is TGCGCCAGCAGATTTACCCCCTCGGGGGGGCTGGACACTGAAGCTTTCTTT.